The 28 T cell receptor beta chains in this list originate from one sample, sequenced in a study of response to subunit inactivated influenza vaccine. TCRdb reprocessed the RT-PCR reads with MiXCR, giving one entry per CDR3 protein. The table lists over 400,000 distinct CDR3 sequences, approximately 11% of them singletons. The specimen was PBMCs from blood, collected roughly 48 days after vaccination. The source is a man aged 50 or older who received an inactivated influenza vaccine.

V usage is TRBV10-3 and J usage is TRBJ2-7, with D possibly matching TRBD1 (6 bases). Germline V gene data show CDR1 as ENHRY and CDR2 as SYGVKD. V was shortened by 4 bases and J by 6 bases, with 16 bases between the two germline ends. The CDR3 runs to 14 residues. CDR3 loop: CAISATGLGLEQYF. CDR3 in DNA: TGTGCCATCAGTGCGACAGGTTTGGGGCTCGAGCAGTACTTC.

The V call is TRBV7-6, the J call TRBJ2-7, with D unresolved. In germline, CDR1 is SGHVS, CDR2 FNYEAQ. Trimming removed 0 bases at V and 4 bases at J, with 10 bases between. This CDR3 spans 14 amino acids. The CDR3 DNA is TGTGCCAGCAGCTTAGCGGCAGTGGGATACGAGCAGTACTTC. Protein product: CASSLAAVGYEQYF. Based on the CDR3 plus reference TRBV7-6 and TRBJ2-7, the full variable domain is GAGVSQSPRYKVTKRGQDVALRCDPISGHVSLYWYRQALGQGPEFLTYFNYEAQQDKSGLPNDRFSAERPEGSISTLTIQRTEQRDSAMYRCASSLAAVGYEQYFGPGTRLTVT.

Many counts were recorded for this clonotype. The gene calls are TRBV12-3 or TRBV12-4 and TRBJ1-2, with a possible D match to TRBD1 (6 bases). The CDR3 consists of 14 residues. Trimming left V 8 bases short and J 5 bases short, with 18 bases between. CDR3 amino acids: CASQPGHLSYGYTF. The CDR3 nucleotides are TGTGCCAGCCAACCGGGACACCTATCTTATGGCTACACCTTC.

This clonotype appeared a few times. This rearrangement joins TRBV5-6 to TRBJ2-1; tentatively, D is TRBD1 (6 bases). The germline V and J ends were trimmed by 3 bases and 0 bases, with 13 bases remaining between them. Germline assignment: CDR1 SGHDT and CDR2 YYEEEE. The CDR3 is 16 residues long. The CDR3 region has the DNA TGTGCCAGCAGCTGGGACATACCAAGCTCCTACAATGAGCAGTTCTTC. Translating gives CASSWDIPSSYNEQFF.

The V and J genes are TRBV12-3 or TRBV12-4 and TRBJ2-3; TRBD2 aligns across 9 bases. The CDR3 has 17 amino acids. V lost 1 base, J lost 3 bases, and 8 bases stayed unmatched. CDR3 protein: CASSLGGGRAATDTQYF. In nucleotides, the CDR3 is TGTGCCAGCAGTTTAGGGGGCGGGAGGGCCGCGACAGATACGCAGTATTTT.

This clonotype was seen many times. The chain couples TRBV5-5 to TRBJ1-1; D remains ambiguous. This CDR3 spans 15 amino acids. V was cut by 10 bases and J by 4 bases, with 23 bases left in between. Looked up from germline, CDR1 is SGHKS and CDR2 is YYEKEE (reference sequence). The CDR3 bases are TGTGCCTGTCGTGCTCCCGCCTTGGTAAGCACTGAAGCTTTCTTT. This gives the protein CACRAPALVSTEAFF. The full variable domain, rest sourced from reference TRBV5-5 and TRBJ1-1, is DAGVTQSPTHLIKTRGQQVTLRCSPISGHKSVSWYQQVLGQGPQFIFQYYEKEERGRGNFPDRFSARQFPNYSSELNVNALLLGDSALYLCACRAPALVSTEAFFGQGTRLTVV.

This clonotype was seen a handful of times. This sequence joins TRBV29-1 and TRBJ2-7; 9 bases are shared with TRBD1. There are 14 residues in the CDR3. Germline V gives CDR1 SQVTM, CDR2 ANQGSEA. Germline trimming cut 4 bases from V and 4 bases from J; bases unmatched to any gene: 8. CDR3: CSVGRRDRDYEQYF. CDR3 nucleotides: TGCAGCGTTGGACGTAGGGACAGGGATTACGAGCAGTACTTC.

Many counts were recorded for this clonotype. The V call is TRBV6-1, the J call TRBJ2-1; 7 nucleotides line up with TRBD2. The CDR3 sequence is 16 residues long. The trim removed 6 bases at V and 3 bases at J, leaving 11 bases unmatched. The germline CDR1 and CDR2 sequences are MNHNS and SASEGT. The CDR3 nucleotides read TGTGCCAGCAGACCCGACGGACTAGACATCTACAATGAGCAGTTCTTC. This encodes CASRPDGLDIYNEQFF.

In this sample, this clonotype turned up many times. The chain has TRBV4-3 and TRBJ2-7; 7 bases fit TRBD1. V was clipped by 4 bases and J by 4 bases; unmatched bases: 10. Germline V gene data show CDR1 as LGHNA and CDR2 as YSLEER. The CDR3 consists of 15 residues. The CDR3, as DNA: TGCGCCAGCAGCCTGCAAGACAGGGAAAATTACGAGCAGTACTTC. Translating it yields CASSLQDRENYEQYF.

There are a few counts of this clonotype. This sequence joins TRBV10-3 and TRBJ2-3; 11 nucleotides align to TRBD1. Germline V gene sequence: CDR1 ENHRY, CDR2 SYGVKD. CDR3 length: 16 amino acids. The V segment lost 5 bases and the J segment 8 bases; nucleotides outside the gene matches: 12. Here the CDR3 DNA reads TGTGCCATCAGTTCCGGACAGGGGGCGGCTGGAGTTACGCAGTATTTT. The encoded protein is CAISSGQGAAGVTQYF.

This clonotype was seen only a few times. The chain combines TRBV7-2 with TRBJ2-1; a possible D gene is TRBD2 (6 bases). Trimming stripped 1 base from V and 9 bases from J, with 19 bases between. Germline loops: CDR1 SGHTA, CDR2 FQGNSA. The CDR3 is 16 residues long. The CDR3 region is CASSLGGGILVGEQFF. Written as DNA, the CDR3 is TGTGCCAGCAGCTTAGGGGGCGGGATCCTTGTCGGTGAGCAGTTCTTC. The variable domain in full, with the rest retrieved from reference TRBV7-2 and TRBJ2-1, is GAGVSQSPSNKVTEKGKDVELRCDPISGHTALYWYRQSLGQGLEFLIYFQGNSAPDKSGLPSDRFSAERTGGSVSTLTIQRTQQEDSAVYLCASSLGGGILVGEQFFGPGTRLTVL.

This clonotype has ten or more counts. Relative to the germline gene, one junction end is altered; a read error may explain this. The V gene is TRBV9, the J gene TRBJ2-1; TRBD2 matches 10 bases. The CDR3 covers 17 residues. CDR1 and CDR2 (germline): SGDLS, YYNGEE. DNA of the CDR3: TGTGCCAGCAGCGTAAGTGCAGCGGGAGGGTCCTACAGTGAGCAGTTCTTC. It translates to CASSVSAAGGSYSEQFF.

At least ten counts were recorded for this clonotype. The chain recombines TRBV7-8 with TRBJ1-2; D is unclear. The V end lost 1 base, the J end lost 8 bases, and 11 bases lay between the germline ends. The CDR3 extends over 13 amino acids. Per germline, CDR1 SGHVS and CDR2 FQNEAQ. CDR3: CASSLVRSGGYTF. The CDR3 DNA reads TGTGCCAGCAGCTTAGTGCGCTCCGGAGGCTACACCTTC.

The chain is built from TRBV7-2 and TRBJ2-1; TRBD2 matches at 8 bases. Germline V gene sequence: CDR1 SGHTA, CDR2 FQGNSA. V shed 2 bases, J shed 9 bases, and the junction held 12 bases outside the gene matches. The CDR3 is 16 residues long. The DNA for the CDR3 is TGTGCCAGCAGCTTATCGAGCGGGAGTAATTTCGGTGAGCAGTTCTTC. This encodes CASSLSSGSNFGEQFF. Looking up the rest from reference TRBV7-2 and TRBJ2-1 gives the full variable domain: GAGVSQSPSNKVTEKGKDVELRCDPISGHTALYWYRQSLGQGLEFLIYFQGNSAPDKSGLPSDRFSAERTGGSVSTLTIQRTQQEDSAVYLCASSLSSGSNFGEQFFGPGTRLTVL.

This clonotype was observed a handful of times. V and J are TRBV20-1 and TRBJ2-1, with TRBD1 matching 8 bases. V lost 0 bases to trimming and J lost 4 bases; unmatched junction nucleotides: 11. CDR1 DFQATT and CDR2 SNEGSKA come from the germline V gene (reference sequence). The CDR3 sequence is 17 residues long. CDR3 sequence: CSARDRGRGRYYNEQFF. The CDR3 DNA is TGCAGTGCTAGAGATCGGGGCAGGGGGCGTTATTACAATGAGCAGTTCTTC.

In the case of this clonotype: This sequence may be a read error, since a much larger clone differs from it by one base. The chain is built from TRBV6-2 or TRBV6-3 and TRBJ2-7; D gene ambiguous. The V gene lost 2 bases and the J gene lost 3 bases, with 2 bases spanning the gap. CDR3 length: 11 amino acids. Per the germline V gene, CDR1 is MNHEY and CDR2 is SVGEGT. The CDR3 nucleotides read TGTGCCAGCAGTTACGACTACGAGCAGTACTTC. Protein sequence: CASSYDYEQYF.

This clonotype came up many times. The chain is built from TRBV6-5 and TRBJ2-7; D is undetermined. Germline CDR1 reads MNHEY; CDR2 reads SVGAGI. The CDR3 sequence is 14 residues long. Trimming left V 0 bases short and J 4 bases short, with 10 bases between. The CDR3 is CASSYSGRVYEQYF. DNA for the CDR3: TGTGCCAGCAGTTACTCTGGCAGAGTGTACGAGCAGTACTTC.

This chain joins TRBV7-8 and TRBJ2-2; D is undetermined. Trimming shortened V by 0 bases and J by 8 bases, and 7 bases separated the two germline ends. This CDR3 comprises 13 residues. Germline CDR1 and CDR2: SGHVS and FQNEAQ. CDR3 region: CASSLAFLGELFF. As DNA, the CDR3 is TGTGCCAGCAGCTTAGCGTTCTTGGGGGAGCTGTTTTTT.

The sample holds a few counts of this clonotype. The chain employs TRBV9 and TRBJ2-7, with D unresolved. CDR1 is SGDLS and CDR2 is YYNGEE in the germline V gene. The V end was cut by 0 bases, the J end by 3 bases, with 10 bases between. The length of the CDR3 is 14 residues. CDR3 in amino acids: CASSVAGSNYEQYF. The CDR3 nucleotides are TGTGCCAGCAGCGTAGCTGGCAGTAACTACGAGCAGTACTTC.

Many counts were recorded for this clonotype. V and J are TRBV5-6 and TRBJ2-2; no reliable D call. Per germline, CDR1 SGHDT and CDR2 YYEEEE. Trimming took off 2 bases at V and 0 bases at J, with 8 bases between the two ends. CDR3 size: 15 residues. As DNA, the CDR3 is TGTGCCAGCAGCTTTACATCTACGAACACCGGGGAGCTGTTTTTT. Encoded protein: CASSFTSTNTGELFF.

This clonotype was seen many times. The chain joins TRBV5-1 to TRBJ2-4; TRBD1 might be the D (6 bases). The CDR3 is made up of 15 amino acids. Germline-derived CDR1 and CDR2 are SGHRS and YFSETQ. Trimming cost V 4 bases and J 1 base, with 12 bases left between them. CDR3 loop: CASSPQQGAKNIQYF. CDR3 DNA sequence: TGCGCCAGCAGCCCCCAACAGGGTGCCAAAAACATTCAGTACTTC.

Here the CDR3 DNA reads TGTGCCAGCAGCTTAGGGGTACTTCAGGGGGAGACCCAGTACTTC. Protein product: CASSLGVLQGETQYF. This chain links TRBV7-8 with TRBJ2-5, with TRBD1 as a possible D gene (6 bases). CDR3 length: 15 residues. CDR1 is SGHVS and CDR2 is FQNEAQ in the germline V gene. Trimming took 1 base from V and 5 from J, leaving 14 bases between them.

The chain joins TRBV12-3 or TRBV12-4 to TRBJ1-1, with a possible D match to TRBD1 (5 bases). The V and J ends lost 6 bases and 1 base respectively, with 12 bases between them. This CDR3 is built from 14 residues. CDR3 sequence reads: CASSPRGRNTEAFF. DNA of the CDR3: TGTGCCAGCAGCCCGCGGGGGAGGAACACTGAAGCTTTCTTT.

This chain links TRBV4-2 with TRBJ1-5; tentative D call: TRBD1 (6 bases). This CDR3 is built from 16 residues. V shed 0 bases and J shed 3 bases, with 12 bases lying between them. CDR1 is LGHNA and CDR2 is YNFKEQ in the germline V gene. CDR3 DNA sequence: TGTGCCAGCAGCCAAGATTTACAGGGTATCAATCAGCCCCAGCATTTT. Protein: CASSQDLQGINQPQHF.

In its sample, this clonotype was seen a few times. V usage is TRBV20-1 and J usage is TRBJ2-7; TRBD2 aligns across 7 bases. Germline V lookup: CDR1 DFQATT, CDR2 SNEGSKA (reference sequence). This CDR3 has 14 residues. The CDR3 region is CRVGGTNIFSEQYF. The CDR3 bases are TGCAGAGTAGGAGGGACTAACATCTTCTCCGAGCAGTACTTC.

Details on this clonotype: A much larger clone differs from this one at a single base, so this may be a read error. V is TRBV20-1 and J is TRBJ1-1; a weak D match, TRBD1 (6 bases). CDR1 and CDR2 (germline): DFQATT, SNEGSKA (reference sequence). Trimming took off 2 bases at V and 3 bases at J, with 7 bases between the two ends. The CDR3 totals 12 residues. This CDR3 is CSARQGYTEAFF. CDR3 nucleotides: TGCAGTGCTAGACAGGGGTACACTGAAGCTTTCTTT.

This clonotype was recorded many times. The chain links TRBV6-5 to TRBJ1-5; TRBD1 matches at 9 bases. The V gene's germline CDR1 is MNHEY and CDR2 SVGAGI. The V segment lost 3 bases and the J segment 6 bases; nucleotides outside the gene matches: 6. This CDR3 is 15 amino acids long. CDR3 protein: CASSYAGQGFQPQHF. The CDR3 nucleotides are TGTGCCAGCAGTTATGCGGGACAGGGTTTTCAGCCCCAGCATTTT.

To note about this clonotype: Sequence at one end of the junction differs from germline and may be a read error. This CDR3 reads CASCLVREYNEQFF. The CDR3 DNA is TGTGCCAGCTGCTTGGTAAGAGAGTACAATGAGCAGTTCTTC. This chain links TRBV5-5 with TRBJ2-1; D uncertain. This CDR3 has 14 residues. The germline CDR1 and CDR2 sequences are SGHKS and YYEKEE (reference sequence).